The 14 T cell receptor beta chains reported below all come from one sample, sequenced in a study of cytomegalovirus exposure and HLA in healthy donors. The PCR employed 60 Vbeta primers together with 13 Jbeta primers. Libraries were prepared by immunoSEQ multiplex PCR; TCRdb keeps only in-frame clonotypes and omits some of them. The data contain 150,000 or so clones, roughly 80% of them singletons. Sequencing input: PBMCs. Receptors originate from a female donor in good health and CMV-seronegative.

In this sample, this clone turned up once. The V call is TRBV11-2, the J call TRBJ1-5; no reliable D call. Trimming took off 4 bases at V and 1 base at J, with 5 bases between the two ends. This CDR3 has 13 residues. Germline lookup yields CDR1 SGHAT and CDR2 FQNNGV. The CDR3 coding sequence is TGTGCCAGCAGCTACCGGAGCAATCAGCCCCAGCATTTT. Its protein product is CASSYRSNQPQHF.

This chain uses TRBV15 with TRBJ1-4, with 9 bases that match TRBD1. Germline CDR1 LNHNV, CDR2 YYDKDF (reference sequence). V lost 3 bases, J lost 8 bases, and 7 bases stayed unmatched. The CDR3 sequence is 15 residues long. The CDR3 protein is CATSRTGGLGEKLFF. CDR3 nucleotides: TGTGCCACCAGCAGGACAGGGGGTTTAGGAGAAAAACTGTTTTTT.

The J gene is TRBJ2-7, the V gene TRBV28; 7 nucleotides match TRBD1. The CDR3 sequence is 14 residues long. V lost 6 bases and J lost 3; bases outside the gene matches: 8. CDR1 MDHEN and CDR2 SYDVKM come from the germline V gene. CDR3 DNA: TGTGCCAGCAGATTACAGGGGTCGGACTACGAGCAGTACTTC. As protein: CASRLQGSDYEQYF.

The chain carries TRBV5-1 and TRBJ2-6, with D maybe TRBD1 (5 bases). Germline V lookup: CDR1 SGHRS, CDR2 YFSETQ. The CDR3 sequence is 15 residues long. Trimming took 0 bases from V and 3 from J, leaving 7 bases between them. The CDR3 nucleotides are TGCGCCAGCAGCTTGGTAAGGGGTGGGGCCAACGTCCTGACTTTC. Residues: CASSLVRGGANVLTF.

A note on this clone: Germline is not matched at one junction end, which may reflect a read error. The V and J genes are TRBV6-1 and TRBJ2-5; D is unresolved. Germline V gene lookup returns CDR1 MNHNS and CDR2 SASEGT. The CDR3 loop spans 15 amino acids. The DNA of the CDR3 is TGTGCCAGCACACCCTTGAGGCGGTCCCAAGAGACCCAGCACTTC. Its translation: CASTPLRRSQETQHF.

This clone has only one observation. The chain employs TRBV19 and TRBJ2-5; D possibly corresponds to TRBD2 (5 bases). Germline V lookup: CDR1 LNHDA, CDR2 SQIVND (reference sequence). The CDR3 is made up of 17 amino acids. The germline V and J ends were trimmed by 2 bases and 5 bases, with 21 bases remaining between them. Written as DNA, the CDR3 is TGTGCCAGTAGTATACGGGTTGGAGCGAGGGCTGGGGAGACCCAGTACTTC. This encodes CASSIRVGARAGETQYF.

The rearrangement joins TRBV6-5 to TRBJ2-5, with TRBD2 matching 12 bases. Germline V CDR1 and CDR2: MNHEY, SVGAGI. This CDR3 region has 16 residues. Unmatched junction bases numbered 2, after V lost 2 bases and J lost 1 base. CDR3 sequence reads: CASSYLTSGGQETQYF. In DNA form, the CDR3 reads TGTGCCAGCAGTTACCTGACTAGCGGGGGCCAAGAGACCCAGTACTTC.

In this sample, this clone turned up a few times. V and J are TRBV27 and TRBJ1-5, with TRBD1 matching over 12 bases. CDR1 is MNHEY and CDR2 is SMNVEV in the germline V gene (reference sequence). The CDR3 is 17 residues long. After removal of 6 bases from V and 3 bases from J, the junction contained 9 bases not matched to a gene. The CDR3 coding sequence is TGTGCCAGCAGCCCGTATGGGACAGGGGGCGTCAATCAGCCCCAGCATTTT. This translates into CASSPYGTGGVNQPQHF.

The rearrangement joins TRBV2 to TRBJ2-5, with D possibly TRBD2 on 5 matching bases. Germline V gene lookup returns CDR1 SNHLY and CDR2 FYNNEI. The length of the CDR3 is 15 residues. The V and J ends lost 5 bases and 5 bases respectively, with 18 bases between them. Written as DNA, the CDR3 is TGTGCCAGCAGTAATAAGGGTGCGGGTCACGAGACCCAGTACTTC. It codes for CASSNKGAGHETQYF.

CDR3 in DNA: TGTGCCAGCTCACGACTATCAGGGGGTGTCCGGGAAAAACTGTTTTTT. Translation: CASSRLSGGVREKLFF. The rearrangement uses TRBV18 and TRBJ1-4; 7 bases align to TRBD1. CDR1 is KGHSH and CDR2 is LQKENI in the germline V gene. This CDR3 region has 16 residues. Unmatched junction bases numbered 13, after V lost 4 bases and J lost 8 bases.

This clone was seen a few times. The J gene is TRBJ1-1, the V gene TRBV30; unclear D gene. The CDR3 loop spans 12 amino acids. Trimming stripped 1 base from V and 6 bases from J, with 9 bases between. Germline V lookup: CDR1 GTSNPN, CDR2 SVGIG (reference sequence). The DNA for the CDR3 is TGTGCCTGGAGTGGTAGTAACCCTGAAGCTTTCTTT. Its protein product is CAWSGSNPEAFF.

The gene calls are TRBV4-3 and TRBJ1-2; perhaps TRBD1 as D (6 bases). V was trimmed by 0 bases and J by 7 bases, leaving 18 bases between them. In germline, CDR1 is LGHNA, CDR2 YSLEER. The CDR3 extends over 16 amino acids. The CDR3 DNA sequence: TGCGCCAGCAGCCAAGATGGGCAGGGGCGGCAATTTGGCTACACCTTC. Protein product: CASSQDGQGRQFGYTF.

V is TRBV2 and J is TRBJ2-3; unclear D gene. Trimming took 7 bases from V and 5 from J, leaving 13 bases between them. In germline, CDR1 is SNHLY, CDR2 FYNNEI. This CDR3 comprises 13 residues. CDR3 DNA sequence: TGTGCCAGCACTATGCTCAGAGGAGATACGCAGTATTTT. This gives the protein CASTMLRGDTQYF.

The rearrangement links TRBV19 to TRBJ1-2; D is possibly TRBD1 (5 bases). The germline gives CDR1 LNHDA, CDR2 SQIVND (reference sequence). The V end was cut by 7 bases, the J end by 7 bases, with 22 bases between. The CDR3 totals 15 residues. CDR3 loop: CASTPRGGIGTGYTF. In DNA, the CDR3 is TGTGCCAGTACTCCCCGCGGGGGAATAGGGACTGGCTACACCTTC.